One and the same sample provided the 27 T cell receptor beta chains below, sequenced in a study of blood T cell repertoires in COVID-19. The method was immunoSEQ multiplex PCR; TCRdb's version includes in-frame clones alone and lacks a portion of them. This table has hundreds of thousands of clones, approximately 88% appearing once. Sequencing was performed on PBMCs or T cells enriched from blood (not recorded which). The receptor source for this set is a woman in her thirties or forties who had recovered from COVID-19.

The chain couples TRBV4-3 to TRBJ1-6, with 8 bases lining up with TRBD1. Per the germline V gene, CDR1 is LGHNA and CDR2 is YSLEER. This CDR3 comprises 19 residues. V was clipped by 0 bases and J by 5 bases; unmatched bases: 12. CDR3 sequence: CASSQDLLRGQANNSPLHF. CDR3 sequence (DNA): TGCGCCAGCAGCCAAGATCTTTTAAGGGGACAGGCGAATAATTCACCCCTCCACTTT.

The chain couples TRBV28 to TRBJ2-5; D is undetermined. The CDR3 runs to 13 residues. CDR1 is MDHEN, CDR2 SYDVKM, per germline. Trimming stripped 5 bases from V and 2 bases from J, with 9 bases between. This CDR3 reads CASSPLRQETQYF. The CDR3, as DNA: TGTGCCAGCAGTCCCCTCCGGCAAGAGACCCAGTACTTC.

The chain employs TRBV7-9 and TRBJ2-3; the match to TRBD2 covers 10 bases. V trimming: 3 bases; J trimming: 6 bases; junction bases outside the gene matches: 6. The V gene's germline CDR1 is SEHNR and CDR2 FQNEAQ (reference sequence). The CDR3 runs to 15 residues. CDR3 nucleotides: TGTGCCAGCAGCTTGACCGGGACTAGCGTTGATACGCAGTATTTT. Encoded protein: CASSLTGTSVDTQYF. The whole variable domain, remainder taken from reference TRBV7-9 and TRBJ2-3, is DTGVSQNPRHKITKRGQNVTFRCDPISEHNRLYWYRQTLGQGPEFLTYFQNEAQLEKSRLLSDRFSAERPKGSFSTLEIQRTEQGDSAMYLCASSLTGTSVDTQYFGPGTRLTVL.

CDR3 DNA sequence: TGTGCCAGCAGTGATCAAGCGGGAGGGTACTACGAGCAGTACTTC. Translated, it gives CASSDQAGGYYEQYF. The V and J genes are TRBV6-1 and TRBJ2-7, with 10 nucleotides matching TRBD2. Germline loops: CDR1 MNHNS, CDR2 SASEGT. Germline trimming cut 3 bases from V and 3 bases from J; bases unmatched to any gene: 5. CDR3 size: 15 residues.

The gene calls are TRBV5-1 and TRBJ2-3, with 9 bases fitting TRBD1. The J segment lost 5 bases and the V segment lost 6 bases, leaving 10 bases of the junction unmatched. Germline CDR1 reads SGHRS; CDR2 reads YFSETQ. The CDR3 is made up of 15 amino acids. Written as DNA, the CDR3 is TGCGCCAGCACGACGGACAGGGGTGATCTAGATACGCAGTATTTT. Encoded protein: CASTTDRGDLDTQYF.

The genes are TRBV29-1 and TRBJ2-7, with D possibly TRBD1 on 5 matching bases. Germline V gene lookup returns CDR1 SQVTM and CDR2 ANQGSEA. This CDR3 comprises 12 residues. Trimming removed 4 bases at V and 9 bases at J, with 16 bases between. DNA for the CDR3: TGCAGCGTTGTTGTGCAGGGCGAAAGGCAGTACTTC. Encoded protein: CSVVVQGERQYF.

The chain combines TRBV5-1 with TRBJ1-2; the D is unclear. The germline V gene encodes CDR1 SGHRS and CDR2 YFSETQ. This CDR3 region has 16 residues. Trimming cost V 1 base and J 8 bases, with 21 bases left between them. As DNA, the CDR3 is TGCGCCAGCAGCTTGAGCGGGCGGAACCGGTATGGGGGCTACACCTTC. This translates into CASSLSGRNRYGGYTF.

This chain joins TRBV28 and TRBJ1-2, with D maybe TRBD1 (5 bases). Trimming cost V 2 bases and J 9 bases, with 16 bases left between them. The CDR3 covers 14 residues. Germline CDR1 MDHEN, CDR2 SYDVKM. The CDR3 protein is CASSLGALGLSYTF. CDR3 DNA: TGTGCCAGCAGTTTAGGGGCCCTTGGACTAAGCTACACCTTC.

The V and J genes are TRBV14 and TRBJ1-3; D unclear. Per germline, CDR1 SGHDN and CDR2 FVKESK. This CDR3 contains 16 residues. V was trimmed by 1 base and J by 0 bases, leaving 10 bases between them. The CDR3 DNA sequence: TGTGCCAGCAGCCAAGTTCGACTGATCTCTGGAAACACCATATATTTT. The encoded protein is CASSQVRLISGNTIYF.

A single count supports this clone. The chain links TRBV21-1 to TRBJ1-3. TRBV21-1 is labeled a pseudogene. CDR3 length: 16 residues. The CDR3 sequence: CASSKGTVYSGNTIYF. CDR3 bases: TGTGCCAGCAGCAAGGGGACTGTTTACTCTGGAAACACCATATATTTT.

V gene TRBV19 combines with J gene TRBJ2-5, with TRBD1 as a possible D gene (6 bases). The V end was cut by 2 bases, the J end by 1 base, with 11 bases between. Germline CDR1 and CDR2: LNHDA and SQIVND (reference sequence). The CDR3 is 15 amino acids. CDR3: CASSISRGIQETQYF. The DNA of the CDR3 is TGTGCCAGTAGTATAAGCAGGGGAATCCAAGAGACCCAGTACTTC.

This clone appeared a single time. The rearrangement links TRBV2 to TRBJ1-1; TRBD1 matches 8 bases. The CDR3 spans 13 residues. CDR1 and CDR2 from the germline V gene are SNHLY and FYNNEI. V trimming: 3 bases; J trimming: 5 bases; junction bases outside the gene matches: 2. CDR3 in DNA: TGTGCCAGCAGTGACAGGGGGCGAACTGAAGCTTTCTTT. This encodes CASSDRGRTEAFF.

V is TRBV30 and J is TRBJ1-4; 11 bases align to TRBD1. The V and J ends lost 5 bases and 5 bases, in that order; junction bases with no gene match: 1. Germline CDR1 GTSNPN, CDR2 SVGIG (reference sequence). The CDR3 is 13 amino acids. As DNA, the CDR3 is TGTGCCTGGGGGACAGGGGGGAATGAAAAACTGTTTTTT. Protein sequence: CAWGTGGNEKLFF.

The genes are TRBV6-5 and TRBJ2-7, with TRBD1 matching over 7 bases. This CDR3 region has 12 residues. V trimming: 6 bases; J trimming: 6 bases; junction bases outside the gene matches: 5. Germline loops: CDR1 MNHEY, CDR2 SVGAGI. The CDR3 nucleotides read TGTGCCAGCAGCTTGACAGGGACCGAGCAGTACTTC. It translates to CASSLTGTEQYF.

CDR3 DNA: TGTGCCTGGGACAGGGGAGTTAATGAAAAACTGTTTTTT. Translating gives CAWDRGVNEKLFF. This chain joins TRBV30 and TRBJ1-4; 8 bases align to TRBD1. The germline CDR1 and CDR2 sequences are GTSNPN and SVGIG (reference sequence). The V gene end was trimmed by 5 bases and the J gene end by 4 bases; junction bases not matched to a gene: 3. The CDR3 totals 13 residues. The entire variable domain, with the rest obtained from reference TRBV30 and TRBJ1-4, is as follows: SQTIHQWPATLVQPVGSPLSLECTVEGTSNPNLYWYRQAAGRGLQLLFYSVGIGQISSEVPQNLSASRPQDRQFILSSKKLLLSDSGFYLCAWDRGVNEKLFFGSGTQLSVL.

The chain carries TRBV21-1 and TRBJ1-5. TRBV21-1 is an annotated pseudogene. The CDR3 loop spans 16 amino acids. In nucleotides, the CDR3 is TGTGCCAGCAGCAAAGCATCCGATTTGGGGAGTCAGCCCCAGCATTTT. Its translation is CASSKASDLGSQPQHF.

V usage is TRBV30 and J usage is TRBJ2-5; 11 bases match TRBD2. V was clipped by 3 bases and J by 7 bases; unmatched bases: 7. This CDR3 has 14 amino acids. From germline, CDR1 is GTSNPN and CDR2 SVGIG (reference sequence). The CDR3 loop reads CAWRIAGGPGTQYF. As DNA, the CDR3 is TGTGCCTGGAGGATAGCGGGAGGGCCTGGGACCCAGTACTTC. Full variable domain (rest looked up from reference TRBV30 and TRBJ2-5): SQTIHQWPATLVQPVGSPLSLECTVEGTSNPNLYWYRQAAGRGLQLLFYSVGIGQISSEVPQNLSASRPQDRQFILSSKKLLLSDSGFYLCAWRIAGGPGTQYFGPGTRLLVL.

The chain employs TRBV15 and TRBJ2-3, with unresolved D. Per the germline V gene, CDR1 is LNHNV and CDR2 is YYDKDF (reference sequence). The CDR3 length is 15 residues. Trimming removed 0 bases from V and 2 bases from J, with 9 bases in between. CDR3 sequence: CATSRDRVDTDTQYF. The DNA for the CDR3 is TGTGCCACCAGCAGAGATCGCGTAGACACAGATACGCAGTATTTT.

Concerning this clone itself: Other DNA sequences from this sample encode an identical CDR3 as well. The chain joins TRBV5-1 to TRBJ2-3; maybe TRBD2 (5 bases). Between the trimmed V and J ends, which lost 0 bases and 6 bases, there was a span of 5 bases. This CDR3 spans 12 amino acids. Germline V gene lookup returns CDR1 SGHRS and CDR2 YFSETQ. In DNA form, the CDR3 reads TGCGCCAGCAGCTTGGCGGGGGATACGCAGTATTTT. Encoded protein: CASSLAGDTQYF.

The rearrangement uses TRBV5-1 and TRBJ1-5, with TRBD1 as a possible D gene (6 bases). This CDR3 spans 17 amino acids. Germline loops: CDR1 SGHRS, CDR2 YFSETQ. Trimming cost V 2 bases and J 3 bases, with 18 bases left between them. Written as DNA, the CDR3 is TGCGCCAGCAGCTTTGGACCGGGAGGGGGTGCCAATCAGCCCCAGCATTTT. Protein: CASSFGPGGGANQPQHF.

The chain joins TRBV5-1 to TRBJ1-1; 7 bases are a match to TRBD1. CDR3 length: 14 residues. Germline V lookup: CDR1 SGHRS, CDR2 YFSETQ. V shed 2 bases and J 4 bases; nucleotides not matched to a gene: 5. As DNA, the CDR3 is TGCGCCAGCAGCTTCAATCCAGGGGGCACTGAAGCTTTCTTT. This sequence encodes CASSFNPGGTEAFF.

The chain links TRBV3-1 (or the pseudogene TRBV3-2) to TRBJ2-7, with 7 bases identical to TRBD2. This CDR3 contains 14 residues. Looked up from germline, CDR1 is LGHDT and CDR2 is YNNKEL (reference sequence). J was trimmed by 3 bases and V by 1 base; bases with no gene match: 3. The CDR3 DNA reads as TGTGCCAGCAGCCAAGGAGCGGGGTACTACGAGCAGTACTTC. This translates into CASSQGAGYYEQYF.

The sample holds one count of this clone. The chain combines TRBV6-4 with TRBJ2-3; D may be TRBD1 (5 bases). Trimming removed 3 bases from V and 3 bases from J, with 10 bases in between. The CDR3 covers 14 residues. From germline, CDR1 is MRHNA and CDR2 SNTAGT. The CDR3 reads CASSEEAGTDTQYF. CDR3 coding DNA: TGTGCCAGCAGTGAAGAGGCAGGGACAGATACGCAGTATTTT.

The chain uses TRBV27 and TRBJ1-2; D is unresolved. CDR3 length equals 12 residues. The germline V gene has CDR1 MNHEY and CDR2 SMNVEV (reference sequence). Trimming left V 2 bases short and J 6 bases short, with 7 bases between. The CDR3 here is CASSLPPDGYTF. Here the CDR3 DNA reads TGTGCCAGCAGTTTACCCCCCGATGGCTACACCTTC.

The chain couples TRBV30 to TRBJ1-4; the match to TRBD1 covers 10 bases. The J segment lost 6 bases and the V segment lost 5 bases, leaving 9 bases of the junction unmatched. From germline, CDR1 is GTSNPN and CDR2 SVGIG (reference sequence). There are 15 residues in the CDR3. CDR3 sequence: CAWGAEGTGDEKLFF. CDR3 coding DNA: TGTGCCTGGGGTGCGGAGGGGACAGGGGATGAAAAACTGTTTTTT.

The chain joins TRBV28 to TRBJ2-1; D is unclear. V was cut by 4 bases and J by 8 bases, with 6 bases left in between. Germline V gives CDR1 MDHEN, CDR2 SYDVKM. CDR3 length: 11 residues. The CDR3 DNA reads TGTGCCAGCAGTTCCACATATGAGCAGTTCTTC. It encodes CASSSTYEQFF.

The chain uses TRBV3-1 (or the pseudogene TRBV3-2) and TRBJ2-5, with 7 nucleotides matching TRBD1. Germline V CDR1 and CDR2: LGHDT, YNNKEL (reference sequence). J lost 5 bases, V lost 4 bases, and 10 bases had no gene match. The CDR3 has 15 amino acids. The CDR3 protein is CASSPRGSRGETQYF. The DNA of the CDR3 is TGTGCCAGCAGCCCCAGGGGGAGTCGGGGTGAGACCCAGTACTTC.